What follows describes a single T cell receptor (beta chain). Germline loops: CDR1 DFQATT, CDR2 SNEGSKA (reference sequence). Trimming pared 3 bases from V and 4 bases from J, leaving 17 bases between. CDR3 size: 15 residues. The data stem from a study of blood T cells in healthy people across ages. For the second PCR, which ran for about 6 to 11 cycles, a sample-barcoded 5' primer and a J-beta primer mix were used. TCRdb itself ran the 5' RACE reads through MiXCR, one entry per CDR3 protein. The sample lists hundreds of thousands of distinct CDR3 sequences; roughly 56% were seen once. J is TRBJ2-3 and V is TRBV20-1; tentatively, D is TRBD2 (5 bases). What was sequenced was blood. The source of this sequence is a man in his forties in good health. The CDR3 sequence is CSASSVRRVADTQYF. The CDR3 nucleotides are TGCAGTGCTAGTAGCGTCAGGAGAGTGGCAGATACGCAGTATTTT.